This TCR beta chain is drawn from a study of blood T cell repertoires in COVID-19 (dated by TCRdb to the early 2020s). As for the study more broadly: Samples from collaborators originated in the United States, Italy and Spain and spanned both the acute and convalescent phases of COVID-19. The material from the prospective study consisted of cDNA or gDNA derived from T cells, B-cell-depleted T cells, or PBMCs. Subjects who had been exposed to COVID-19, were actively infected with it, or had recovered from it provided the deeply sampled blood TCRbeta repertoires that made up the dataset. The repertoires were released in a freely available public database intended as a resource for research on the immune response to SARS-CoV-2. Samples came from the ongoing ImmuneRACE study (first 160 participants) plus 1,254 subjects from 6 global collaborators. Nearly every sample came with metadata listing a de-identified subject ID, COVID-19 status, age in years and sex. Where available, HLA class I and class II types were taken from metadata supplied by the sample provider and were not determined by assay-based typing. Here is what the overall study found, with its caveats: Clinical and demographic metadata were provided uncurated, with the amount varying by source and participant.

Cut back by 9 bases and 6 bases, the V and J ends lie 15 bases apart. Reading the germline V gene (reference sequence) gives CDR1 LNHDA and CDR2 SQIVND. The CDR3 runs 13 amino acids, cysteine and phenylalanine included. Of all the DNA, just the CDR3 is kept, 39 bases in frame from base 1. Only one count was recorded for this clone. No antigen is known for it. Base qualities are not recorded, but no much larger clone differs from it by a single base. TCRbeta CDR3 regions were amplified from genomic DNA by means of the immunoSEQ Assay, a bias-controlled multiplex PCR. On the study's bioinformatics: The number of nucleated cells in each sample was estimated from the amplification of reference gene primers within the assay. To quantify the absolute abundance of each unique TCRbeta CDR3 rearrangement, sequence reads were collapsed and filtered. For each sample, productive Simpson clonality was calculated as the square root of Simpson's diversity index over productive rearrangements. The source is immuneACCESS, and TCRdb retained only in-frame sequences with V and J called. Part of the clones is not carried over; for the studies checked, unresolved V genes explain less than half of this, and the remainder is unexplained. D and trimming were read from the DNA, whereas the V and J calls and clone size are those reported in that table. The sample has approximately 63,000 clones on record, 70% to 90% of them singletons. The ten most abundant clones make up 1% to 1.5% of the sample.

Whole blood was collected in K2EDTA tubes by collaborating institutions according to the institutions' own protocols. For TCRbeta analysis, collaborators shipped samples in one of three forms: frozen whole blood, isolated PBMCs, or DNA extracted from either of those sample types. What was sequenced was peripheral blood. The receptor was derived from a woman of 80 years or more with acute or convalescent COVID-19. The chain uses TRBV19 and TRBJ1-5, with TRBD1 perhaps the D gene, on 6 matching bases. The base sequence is TGTGCCAGCGCACAGGGAGTCGGTCAGCCCCAGCATTTT. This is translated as CASAQGVGQPQHF.